One and the same sample provided the 8 T cell receptor beta chains below, sequenced in a study of cytomegalovirus exposure and HLA in healthy donors. PCR used 60 Vbeta primers and 13 Jbeta primers. This table comes from immunoSEQ multiplex PCR, and its TCRdb copy is limited to in-frame clones, with some not included. The sample holds 160,000 or so clones, around 77% seen once. Sequencing was done on a sample of PBMCs. Every receptor here comes from a man between 60 and 75 years old in good health and CMV-seronegative.

This chain links TRBV27 with TRBJ1-1; 10 nucleotides align to TRBD1. The CDR3 loop spans 14 amino acids. With 5 bases clipped from V and 5 bases from J, the junction kept 5 bases outside the gene matches. Germline values: CDR1 MNHEY, CDR2 SMNVEV (reference sequence). The CDR3 DNA is TGTGCCAGCAGTCCACGGACAGGGGGTACTGAAGCTTTCTTT. Its translation: CASSPRTGGTEAFF.

Remarks on this clone: Different DNA sequences within this sample yield the same CDR3. The rearrangement links TRBV19 to TRBJ1-1; TRBD1 matches 9 bases. The CDR3 length is 16 residues. Germline values: CDR1 LNHDA, CDR2 SQIVND (reference sequence). Trimming took 3 bases from V and 0 from J; bases not matched to a gene: 5. This chain's CDR3 is CASSMGTGPLNTEAFF. As DNA, the CDR3 is TGTGCCAGTAGTATGGGGACAGGGCCTCTGAACACTGAAGCTTTCTTT. The full variable domain, in which reference TRBV19 and TRBJ1-1 provide the parts outside the CDR3, is DGGITQSPKYLFRKEGQNVTLSCEQNLNHDAMYWYRQDPGQGLRLIYYSQIVNDFQKGDIAEGYSVSREKKESFPLTVTSAQKNPTAFYLCASSMGTGPLNTEAFFGQGTRLTVV.

This clone was seen only once. This chain connects TRBV2 to TRBJ2-7; D perhaps matches TRBD2 (6 bases). This CDR3 is 13 amino acids long. V was pared by 7 bases and J by 9 bases, with 19 bases between. Germline lookup yields CDR1 SNHLY and CDR2 FYNNEI. CDR3 region: CASMDVGGSRQYF. CDR3 sequence (DNA): TGTGCCAGCATGGACGTGGGAGGAAGTCGGCAGTACTTC.

The rearrangement uses TRBV7-3 and TRBJ2-1; D is perhaps TRBD2 (5 bases). The CDR3 totals 15 residues. Trimming took 3 bases from V and 0 from J, leaving 9 bases between them. Germline V gene data show CDR1 as SGHTA and CDR2 as FQGTGA. CDR3 DNA: TGTGCCAGCAGCTTCGGGATTAGCTCCTACAATGAGCAGTTCTTC. Amino acids: CASSFGISSYNEQFF.

Regarding this clone: The germline gene is not matched at one end of the junction; a read error may be the cause. The CDR3 protein is CASSEWTGYQPQNF. The CDR3 coding sequence is TGTGCCAGCAGTGAGTGGACAGGGTATCAGCCCCAGAATTTT. This rearrangement joins TRBV6-1 to TRBJ1-5; 8 positions agree with TRBD1. CDR3 size: 14 residues. Germline V gene lookup returns CDR1 MNHNS and CDR2 SASEGT.

The chain is built from TRBV2 and TRBJ2-7, with D possibly TRBD1 on 7 matching bases. In germline, CDR1 is SNHLY, CDR2 FYNNEI. This CDR3 region has 17 residues. V was cut by 6 bases and J by 3 bases, with 24 bases left in between. This chain's CDR3 is CASSRGAGQTINYEQYF. In nucleotides, the CDR3 is TGTGCCAGCAGCAGGGGGGCGGGACAGACGATTAACTACGAGCAGTACTTC. Full variable domain (missing parts from reference TRBV2 and TRBJ2-7): EPEVTQTPSHQVTQMGQEVILRCVPISNHLYFYWYRQILGQKVEFLVSFYNNEISEKSEIFDDQFSVERPDGSNFTLKIRSTKLEDSAMYFCASSRGAGQTINYEQYFGPGTRLTVT.

Many counts were recorded for this clone. The J gene is TRBJ1-3, the V gene TRBV4-1, with D tentatively TRBD1 (5 bases). Trimming shortened V by 3 bases and J by 5 bases, and 14 bases separated the two germline ends. This CDR3 comprises 15 residues. Looked up from germline, CDR1 is MGHRA and CDR2 is YSYEKL. The CDR3 protein is CASSQTGGSRNTIYF. CDR3 DNA: TGCGCCAGCAGCCAGACGGGGGGTTCACGAAACACCATATATTTT.

The genes are TRBV25-1 and TRBJ2-7; D gene unclear. Germline loops: CDR1 MGHDK, CDR2 SYGVNS. The ends were cut back, 2 bases at V and 3 bases at J, with 5 bases in the middle. The CDR3 runs 12 residues. CDR3: CASSEQYYEQYF. As DNA, the CDR3 is TGTGCCAGCAGTGAACAGTACTACGAGCAGTACTTC.